The TCR beta chain under discussion was sequenced for a study of T cell responses to AZD1222 COVID-19 vaccine. The CDR3 runs 15 residues. Looked up from germline, CDR1 is SGHTA and CDR2 is FQGTGA. V lost 1 base and J lost 4, with 10 bases in between. Study conclusions and caveats: White British donors predominated, females outnumbered males, and clonal diversity was possibly underestimated.

Notes on this clone: Antigen unknown.

Clones were read by immunoSEQ multiplex PCR, and TCRdb kept only the in-frame ones, dropping some. The table shows around 150,000 clones, with 84% occurring only once. The sample in question was peripheral blood, obtained on day 0 of AZD1222 vaccination. The sequence was collected from an adult in good health. The chain has TRBV7-3 and TRBJ2-2, with D hard to call. Written as DNA, the CDR3 is TGTGCCAGCAGCTTAATGTCTACTTCCACCGGGGAGCTGTTTTTT. Translating it yields CASSLMSTSTGELFF.